This TCR beta chain was retrieved from a study of graft-versus-host responses after intestinal transplantation. The germline V and J ends were trimmed by 1 base and 6 bases, with 14 bases remaining between them. CDR1 SGHTS and CDR2 YDEGEE come from the germline V gene. The length of the CDR3 is 15 residues. The assay was immunoSEQ multiplex PCR, and TCRdb's table has in-frame clones only and misses some. In the table there are roughly 110,000 clones, around nine tenths of which are singletons. On this clone: Its cognate antigen is unknown.

The V call is TRBV5-8, the J call TRBJ2-4, with D possibly called TRBD1 or TRBD2 (5 bases each). This specimen consisted of unstimulated CD4+ T cells sorted from spleen or lymph node cells, obtained before transplant. This clonotype was sampled from a human donor who was the organ donor for an intestinal transplant. The CDR3 loop is CASSLLRLRGNIQYF. The CDR3 region has the DNA TGTGCCAGCAGCTTGTTGCGGTTGAGGGGAAACATTCAGTACTTC.